This TCR beta chain was found in a study of T-cell reconstitution after alpha-beta-depleted transplantation in children. Study results and caveats: T cells produced anew were the main source of T-cell counts and diversity one year after transplant. By about two months after transplant, alpha-beta T cells reportedly arose from several hundred graft clones that had expanded.

Note on this clonotype: The antigen remains undetermined.

This CDR3 comprises 14 residues. The germline V gene has CDR1 DFQATT and CDR2 SNEGSKA (reference sequence). Trimming removed 4 bases at V and 12 bases at J, with 22 bases between. Unique molecular identifiers were used in preparing the TCRbeta library. TCRdb passed the PCR reads through MiXCR, listing each CDR3 protein once. The sample shows 350,000 to 500,000 distinct CDR3 sequences, roughly 43% of them seen only once. This sequence joins TRBV20-1 and TRBJ2-4; D might be TRBD2 (6 bases). The material sequenced was PBMCs, taken before TCRalphabeta/CD19-depleted stem cell transplant. This TCR was recovered from a girl aged 2 to 10 with aplastic anemia, due to receive a stem cell transplant. The CDR3 sequence is CSAIDATWGEAQYF. In DNA form, the CDR3 reads TGCAGTGCTATCGACGCCACCTGGGGGGAGGCTCAGTACTTC.